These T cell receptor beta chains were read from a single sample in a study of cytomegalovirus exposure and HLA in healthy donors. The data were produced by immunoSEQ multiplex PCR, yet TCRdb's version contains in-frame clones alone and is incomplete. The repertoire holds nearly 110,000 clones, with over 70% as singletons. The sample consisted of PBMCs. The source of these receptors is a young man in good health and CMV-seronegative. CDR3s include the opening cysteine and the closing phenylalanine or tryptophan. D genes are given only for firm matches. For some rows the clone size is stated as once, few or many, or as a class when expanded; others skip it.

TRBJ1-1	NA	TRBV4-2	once	TGTGCCAGCAGCCAAGATGGGTCGAGGATGAACACTGAAGCTTTCTTT	CASSQDGSRMNTEAFF
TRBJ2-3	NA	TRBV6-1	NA	TGTGCCAGCAGTTTTCGAAGCAGCACAGATACGCAGTATTTT	CASSFRSSTDTQYF
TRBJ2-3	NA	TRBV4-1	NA	TGCGCCAGCAGCCAGCGGACGGGGATACCAGATACGCAGTATTTT	CASSQRTGIPDTQYF
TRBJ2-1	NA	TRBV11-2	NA	TGTGCCAGCAGCTTTACCTCGCGAGGGGGTGAGCAGTTCTTC	CASSFTSRGGEQFF
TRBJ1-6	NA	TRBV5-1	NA	TGCGCCAGCAGCTTGGATGGGGGGGGCTCACCCCTCCACTTT	CASSLDGGGSPLHF
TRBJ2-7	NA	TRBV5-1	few	TGCGCCAGCAGCCGCGTAATATCCGACAGGACTGTCTCCTACGAGCAGTACTTC	CASSRVISDRTVSYEQYF
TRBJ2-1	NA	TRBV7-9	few	TGTGCCAGCACCTCGGAGAGCTCCTACAATGAGCAGTTCTTC	CASTSESSYNEQFF
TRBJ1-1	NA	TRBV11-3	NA	TGTGCCAGCAGCCCCGGGGTGGGCAGCACTGAAGCTTTCTTT	CASSPGVGSTEAFF
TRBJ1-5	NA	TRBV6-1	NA	TGTGCCAGCAGTGTTACAGGGTCTGAGCCCCAGCATTTT	CASSVTGSEPQHF
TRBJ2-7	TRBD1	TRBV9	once	TGTGCCAGCAGCGGGGGACAGGCACCCTACGAGCAGTACTTC	CASSGGQAPYEQYF
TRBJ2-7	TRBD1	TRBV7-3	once	TGTGCCAGCAGCAGAAGGACAGGGGCCATCGAGCAGTACTTC	CASSRRTGAIEQYF
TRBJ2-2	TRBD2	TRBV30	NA	TGTGCCTGGACCCATCTAGCGGGAAGCTACACCGGGGAGCTGTTTTTT	CAWTHLAGSYTGELFF
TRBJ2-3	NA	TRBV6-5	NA	TGTGCCAGCGCTAACAGCCCGGCAGATACGCAGTATTTT	CASANSPADTQYF
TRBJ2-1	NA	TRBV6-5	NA	TGTGCCAGCCGAACTCTCAATGAGCAGTTCTTC	CASRTLNEQFF
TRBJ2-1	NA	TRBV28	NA	TGTGCCAGCAGTTTATATTGGGGGGGCCATGAGCAGTTCTTC	CASSLYWGGHEQFF
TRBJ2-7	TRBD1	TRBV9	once	TGTGCCAGCAGCGCCCCCGGGACAGGGACCTACGAGCAGTACTTC	CASSAPGTGTYEQYF
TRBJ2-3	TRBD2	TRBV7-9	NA	TGTGCCAGCAGCTTAGTGGTTAGCGGGGGGGCCATTTCCCCAGATACGCAGTATTTT	CASSLVVSGGAISPDTQYF
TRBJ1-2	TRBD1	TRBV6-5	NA	TGTGCCAGCAGTACCCGACAGGGGGCGTATGGCTACACCTTC	CASSTRQGAYGYTF
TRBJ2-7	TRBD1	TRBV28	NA	TGTGCCAGCAGTCTTACGGGACAGGGGCTCGAGCAGTACTTC	CASSLTGQGLEQYF
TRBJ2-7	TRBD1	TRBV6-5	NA	TGTGCCAGCAGCCCGACAGGGGCTCTCTACGAGCAGTACTTC	CASSPTGALYEQYF
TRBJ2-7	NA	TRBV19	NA	TGTGCCAGTAGTATTTCAGGTTTCGCCTACGAGCAGTACTTC	CASSISGFAYEQYF
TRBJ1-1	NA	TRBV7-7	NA	TGTGCTAGCAGCCCGAACCGGGAATGGGACACTGAAGCTTTCTTT	CASSPNREWDTEAFF
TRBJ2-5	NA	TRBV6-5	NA	TGTGCCAGCAGTTACCAGGGTGAGACCCAGTACTTC	CASSYQGETQYF
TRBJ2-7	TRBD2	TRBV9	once	TGTGCCAGCATCCCCTCTCTGCGGGAGGGCCGTCCGAAGTACTTC	CASIPSLREGRPKYF
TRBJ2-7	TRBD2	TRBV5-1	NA	TGCGCCAGCAGCCCCGCGGGGGGCTACGAGCAGTACTTC	CASSPAGGYEQYF
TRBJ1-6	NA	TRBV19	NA	TGTGCCAGTAGTACCGGGTCGGATTCACCCCTCCACTTT	CASSTGSDSPLHF
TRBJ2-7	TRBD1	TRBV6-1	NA	TGTGCCAGCAGTTTGAGGGACAGTCCCTACGAGCAGTACTTC	CASSLRDSPYEQYF
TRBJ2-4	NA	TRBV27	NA	TGTGCCAGCAGTTCAGGGGACCAAAACATTCAGTACTTC	CASSSGDQNIQYF
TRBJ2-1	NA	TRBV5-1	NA	TGCGCCAGCAGCCGGACCGGGAGTCTGGAGCAGTTCTTC	CASSRTGSLEQFF
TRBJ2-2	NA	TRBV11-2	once	TGTGCCAGCAGCTCCCGGACAGTGAACACCGGGGAGCTGTTTTTT	CASSSRTVNTGELFF
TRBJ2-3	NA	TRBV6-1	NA	TGTGCCAGCAGTGAAGCGGGGCCAGGGAAGGATACGCAGTATTTT	CASSEAGPGKDTQYF
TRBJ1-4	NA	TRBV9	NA	TGTGCCAGCAGCGTAGTAGTCGGGAGAGATGAAAAACTGTTTTTT	CASSVVVGRDEKLFF
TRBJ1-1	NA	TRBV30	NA	TGTGCCTGGAGCCGGGCAGGGGTGGGCACTGAAGCTTTCTTT	CAWSRAGVGTEAFF
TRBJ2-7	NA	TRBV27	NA	TGTGCCAGCAGGGGGTTCGACAGCCACGAGCAGTACTTC	CASRGFDSHEQYF
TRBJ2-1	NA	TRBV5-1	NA	TGCGCCAGCAGCCGGAATCACGGGGCGGGGCCGACCCACAATGAGCAGTTCTTC	CASSRNHGAGPTHNEQFF
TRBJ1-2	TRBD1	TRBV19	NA	TGTGCCAGTAGCCGGACAGGGATCGACTATGGCTACACCTTC	CASSRTGIDYGYTF
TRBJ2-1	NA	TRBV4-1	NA	TGCGCCAGCAGTCTGAGCGCCTGGGATGAGCAGTTCTTC	CASSLSAWDEQFF